A single sample is the source of the 5 T cell receptor beta chains below, sequenced in a study of blood T cells in healthy people across ages. The use of a sample-barcoded 5' primer and a J-beta primer mix characterized a second PCR of about 7 to 12 cycles. TCRdb reprocessed the 5' RACE reads via MiXCR and lists one record per CDR3 protein. The sample lists approximately 690,000 distinct CDR3 sequences, roughly 43% occurring once. The sample taken for sequencing was blood. The receptors come from a man older than 75 in good health.

The V call is TRBV27, the J call TRBJ2-1; TRBD1 matches at 7 bases. Trimming removed 10 bases from V and 12 bases from J; junction bases left unmatched: 12. Germline V gene sequence: CDR1 MNHEY, CDR2 SMNVEV (reference sequence). This CDR3 is 12 amino acids long. The CDR3 loop is CANEGARDGQFF. The CDR3 region has the DNA TGTGCCAACGAGGGGGCTCGGGATGGGCAGTTCTTC.

The chain links TRBV7-8 to TRBJ2-1; 9 positions match TRBD1. Germline CDR1 reads SGHVS; CDR2 reads FQNEAQ. V lost 5 bases to trimming and J lost 5 bases; unmatched junction nucleotides: 10. The CDR3 length is 16 residues. CDR3 region: CASSPRAGTGHNEQFF. CDR3 sequence (DNA): TGTGCCAGCAGCCCGAGGGCCGGGACAGGGCACAATGAGCAGTTCTTC.

This clonotype was detected only once. The V call is TRBV5-1, the J call TRBJ2-7; TRBD2 matches 10 bases. Losses at the gene ends were 1 base for V and 0 bases for J; bases not matched to a gene: 4. Germline lookup yields CDR1 SGHRS and CDR2 YFSETQ. This CDR3 is 16 amino acids long. The CDR3 coding sequence is TGCGCCAGCAGCTTGACTACTAGCGGGGACTCCTACGAGCAGTACTTC. This gives the protein CASSLTTSGDSYEQYF. Variable domain in full (rest from reference TRBV5-1 and TRBJ2-7): KAGVTQTPRYLIKTRGQQVTLSCSPISGHRSVSWYQQTPGQGLQFLFEYFSETQRNKGNFPGRFSGRQFSNSRSEMNVSTLELGDSALYLCASSLTTSGDSYEQYFGPGTRLTVT.

The chain couples TRBV7-6 to TRBJ2-2; possibly TRBD1 for D (6 bases). Looked up from germline, CDR1 is SGHVS and CDR2 is FNYEAQ. The V end lost 5 bases, the J end lost 3 bases, and 16 bases lay between the germline ends. The CDR3 is made up of 16 amino acids. In DNA form, the CDR3 reads TGTGCCAGCAGCACAGAAACAGGGCGATACACCGGGGAGCTGTTTTTT. Protein sequence: CASSTETGRYTGELFF.

This clonotype has only a few counts. This chain links TRBV20-1 with TRBJ1-6; perhaps TRBD1 as D (6 bases). Germline V lookup: CDR1 DFQATT, CDR2 SNEGSKA (reference sequence). V was trimmed by 5 bases and J by 2 bases, leaving 16 bases between them. CDR3 length: 16 amino acids. CDR3 nucleotide sequence: TGCAGTGCTTCCACAGGGCGGTGGACCTATAATTCACCCCTCCACTTT. Translation gives CSASTGRWTYNSPLHF.